The rows below give T cell receptor beta chains drawn from one sample of a study of T cell responses to AZD1222 COVID-19 vaccine. Libraries were prepared by immunoSEQ multiplex PCR; TCRdb keeps only in-frame clonotypes and omits some of them. This table holds over 120,000 clones, around 84% found once. The sample consisted of peripheral blood, taken 28 days after the second AZD1222 dose. The receptors were sampled from an adult who received the AZD1222 COVID-19 vaccine. Both conserved end residues are part of each CDR3. A D gene is named only where the DNA matches it firmly.

v_gene,d_gene,j_gene,CDR3nt,CDR3aa
TRBV30,.,TRBJ1-5,TGTGCCTGGAGCAGGTTGGCGGACGGAGGGGATCAGCCCCAGCATTTT,CAWSRLADGGDQPQHF
TRBV9,.,TRBJ1-1,TGTGCCAGCAGCGCGTTACGAGGGGCTACGGCTTTCTTT,CASSALRGATAFF
TRBV12-3/TRBV12-4,.,TRBJ2-1,TGTGCCAGCAGTTTCCGCCGGGGGCAGTTCTTC,CASSFRRGQFF
TRBV10-2,TRBD2,TRBJ2-1,TGCGCCAGCAGCGGGACTAGCGGGTACAATGAGCAGTTCTTC,CASSGTSGYNEQFF
TRBV11-2,.,TRBJ2-1,TGTGCCAGCAGCTTAGCCCAAAGCTACAATGAGCAGTTCTTC,CASSLAQSYNEQFF
TRBV5-1,.,TRBJ1-2,TGCGCCAGCAGCTTGGCCCCGCTCGGCTATGGCTACACCTTC,CASSLAPLGYGYTF
TRBV28,.,TRBJ1-1,TGTGCCAGCGAGGCCGTCATGAACACTGAAGCTTTCTTT,CASEAVMNTEAFF
TRBV20-1,.,TRBJ2-1,TGCGGCGGAGAATACAATGAGCAGTTCTTC,CGGEYNEQFF
TRBV2,.,TRBJ2-3,TGTGCCAGCAGTGATGGAAGCTATAGCACAGATACGCAGTATTTT,CASSDGSYSTDTQYF
TRBV10-3,TRBD2,TRBJ2-7,TGTGCCATCAGTGGGACTAGCGGGAGAGCTCCCCCCTACGAGCAGTACTTC,CAISGTSGRAPPYEQYF
TRBV25-1,.,TRBJ2-1,TGTGCCAGCAGTGAAGCCAAGAGTTACAATGAGCAGTTCTTC,CASSEAKSYNEQFF
TRBV3-1/TRBV3-2,.,TRBJ2-5,TGTGCCAGCAGCCAATTATTAAGGGAACCCCTCGAAGAGACCCAGTACTTC,CASSQLLREPLEETQYF
TRBV10-3,TRBD1,TRBJ1-1,TGTGCCATCAGTGAGCCTACTTTCGACAGGGGGAACACTGAAGCTTTCTTT,CAISEPTFDRGNTEAFF
TRBV21-1,.,TRBJ2-5,TGTGCCAGCAGCAAAGCCGAGGGTGGGGAGACCCAGTACTTC,CASSKAEGGETQYF
TRBV27,.,TRBJ1-1,TGTGCCAGCAGCCCCATTGGGGGGTCGAACACTGAAGCTTTCTTT,CASSPIGGSNTEAFF
TRBV21-1,.,TRBJ1-3,TGTGCCAGCAGCAAAGGGGGGGGTGGACCCTCTGGAAACACCATATATTTT,CASSKGGGGPSGNTIYF
TRBV7-6,.,TRBJ1-4,TGTGCCAGCAGCTTAGTGCAGGGTCCGGTGCTTTTT,CASSLVQGPVLF
TRBV7-2,.,TRBJ1-6,TGTGCCAGCAGCTTAAATAATTCACCCCTCCACTTT,CASSLNNSPLHF
TRBV10-3,.,TRBJ1-5,TGTGCCATCAGTGCTTTCGAAGATCAGCCCCAGCATTTT,CAISAFEDQPQHF
TRBV20-1,TRBD1,TRBJ2-7,TGCAGTGCTAGTGACGGACAGGATCGATCGTTC,CSASDGQDRSF
TRBV28,.,TRBJ2-5,TGTGCCAGCACTTTAGGGCTGTCTCAAGAGACCCAGTACTTC,CASTLGLSQETQYF
TRBV19,.,TRBJ1-3,TGTGCCAGTAGTATATCCCGCTCTGGAAACACCATATATTTT,CASSISRSGNTIYF
TRBV3-1/TRBV3-2,.,TRBJ1-3,TGTGCCAGCAGCCAAGTTTCCCAGGGTCCAGGAAACACCATATATTTT,CASSQVSQGPGNTIYF
TRBV10-3,.,TRBJ1-2,TGTGCCATCACCCGAGGGGCCTATGGCTACACCTTC,CAITRGAYGYTF
TRBV11-3,.,TRBJ2-3,TGTGCCAGCAGCGGACTGTCAGATACGCAGTATTTT,CASSGLSDTQYF
TRBV28,.,TRBJ2-5,TGTGCCAGCAGCCCCGAATGGGGACAAGAGACCCAGTACTTC,CASSPEWGQETQYF
TRBV10-1,.,TRBJ1-5,TGCGCCAGCAGTGAAGGAACTATTGATCAGCCCCAGCATTTT,CASSEGTIDQPQHF
TRBV2,.,TRBJ1-2,TGTGCCAGCAGTGAGGAAGGACAGACCCCCCGAGGCTACACCTTC,CASSEEGQTPRGYTF
TRBV25-1,TRBD2,TRBJ2-2,TGTGCCAGCAGTGAAAGCGGGACGAACACCGGGGAGCTGTTTTTT,CASSESGTNTGELFF